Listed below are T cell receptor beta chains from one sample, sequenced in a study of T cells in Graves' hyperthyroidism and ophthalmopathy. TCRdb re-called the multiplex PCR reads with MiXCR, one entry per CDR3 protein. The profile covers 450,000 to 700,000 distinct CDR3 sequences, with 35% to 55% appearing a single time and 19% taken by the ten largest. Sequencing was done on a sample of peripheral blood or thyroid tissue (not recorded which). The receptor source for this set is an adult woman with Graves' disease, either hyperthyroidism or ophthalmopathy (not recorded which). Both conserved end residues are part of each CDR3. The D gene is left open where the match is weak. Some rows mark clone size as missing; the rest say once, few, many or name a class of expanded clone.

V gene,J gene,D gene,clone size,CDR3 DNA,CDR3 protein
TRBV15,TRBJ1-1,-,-,TGTGCCACCAGATGGGGCTTGAACACTGAAGCTTTCTTT,CATRWGLNTEAFF
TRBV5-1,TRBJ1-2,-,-,TGCGCCAGCAGCGCGGGGACGTACTATGGCTACACCTTC,CASSAGTYYGYTF
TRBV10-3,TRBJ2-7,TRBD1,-,TGTGCCATCCGGGACAGGGCGTCCTACGAGCAGTACTTC,CAIRDRASYEQYF
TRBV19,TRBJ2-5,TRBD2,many,TGTGCCAGCTCAACCGGGACTAGTGGCCAAGAGACCCAGTACTTC,CASSTGTSGQETQYF
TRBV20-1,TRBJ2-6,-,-,TGCAGTGCTAGTAGCGCAGAGCGCTCTGGGGCCAACGTCCTGACTTTC,CSASSAERSGANVLTF
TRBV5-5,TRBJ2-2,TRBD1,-,TGTGCCAGCAGTTACGGGACAGGGAGAGCCGGGGAGCTGCTTTTT,CASSYGTGRAGELLF
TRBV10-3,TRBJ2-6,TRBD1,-,TGTGCCACCTGGACAGGTGAAAACTCTGGGGCCAACGTCCTGACTTTC,CATWTGENSGANVLTF
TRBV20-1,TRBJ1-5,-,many,TGCAGTGCTAGAGCCGAGGACCTATTCATTAATCAGCCCCAGCATTTT,CSARAEDLFINQPQHF
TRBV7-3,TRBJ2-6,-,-,TGTGCCAGCAGCTTAATGAGCTCTGGGGCCAACGTCCTGACTTTC,CASSLMSSGANVLTF
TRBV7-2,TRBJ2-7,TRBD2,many,TGTGCCAGCAGCTTAAAGTCGGGACTAGCGGGATATCCGGTACGCGAGCAGTACTTC,CASSLKSGLAGYPVREQYF
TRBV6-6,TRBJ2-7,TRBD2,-,TGTGCCATCAGTGAAGGCGGGAGGATCGACGAGCAGTACTTC,CAISEGGRIDEQYF
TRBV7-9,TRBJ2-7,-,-,TGTGCCAGCGGCCAAACTAGCTCCGAGCAGTACTTC,CASGQTSSEQYF
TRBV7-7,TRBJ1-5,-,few,TGTGCTAGCAGCTTAGGCTGGCAGCCCCAGCATTTT,CASSLGWQPQHF
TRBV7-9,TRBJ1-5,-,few,TGTGCCAGCAGCTTACCTGAGGGGGACGGCAATCAGCCCCAGCATTTT,CASSLPEGDGNQPQHF
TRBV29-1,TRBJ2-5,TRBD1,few,TGCAGCGTTGAGGGGACAGGGGCCCAAGAGACCCAGTACTTC,CSVEGTGAQETQYF
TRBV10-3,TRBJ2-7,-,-,TGTGCCAGCAGTATCCACTCCTACGAGCAGTACTTC,CASSIHSYEQYF
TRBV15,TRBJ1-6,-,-,TGTGCCACCAGCAGAGATACTGCCGATTCACCCCTCCACTTT,CATSRDTADSPLHF
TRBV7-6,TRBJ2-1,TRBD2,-,TGTGCCAGCAGCCCACGGACTAGCGTCGACAATGAGCAGTTCTTC,CASSPRTSVDNEQFF
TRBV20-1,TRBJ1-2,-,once,TGCAGTGTATGGAAGGGGATCCTTCAGGGGCATGGCTACATCTTC,CSVWKGILQGHGYIF
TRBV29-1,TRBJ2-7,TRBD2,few,TGCAGCGTTGAAGGTCTAGCGGGAGACTCAGGCTACGAGCAGTACTTC,CSVEGLAGDSGYEQYF
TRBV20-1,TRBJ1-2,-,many,TGCAGTGCTCCACCAGGGAACTATGGCTACACCTTC,CSAPPGNYGYTF
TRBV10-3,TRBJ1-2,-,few,TGTGCCATCAGCGAGAACCGAAAGACGGGCTATGGCTACACCTTC,CAISENRKTGYGYTF
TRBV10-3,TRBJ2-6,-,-,TGTGCCAGCTCACCCACTGGGCCTCAAACTTACTCTGGGGCCAACGTCCTGACTTTC,CASSPTGPQTYSGANVLTF
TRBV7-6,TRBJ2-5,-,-,TGTGCCAGCAGCTGCGGACAGTTGGGAGAGACCCAGTACTTC,CASSCGQLGETQYF
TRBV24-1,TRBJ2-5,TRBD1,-,TGTGCCACCAGTGACGTTGACAGGGAAGAGACCCAGTACTTC,CATSDVDREETQYF
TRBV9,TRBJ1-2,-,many,TGTGCCAGCAGCGGGACAGTAGGCTACACCTTC,CASSGTVGYTF
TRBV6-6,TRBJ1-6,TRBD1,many,TGTGCCAGCAGTCTGCAGGGGGCTGGGAATTCACCCCTCCACTTT,CASSLQGAGNSPLHF
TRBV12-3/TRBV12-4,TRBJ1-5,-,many,TGTGCCAGCAGTTTAGCGGGCACGGGCGGCAATCAGCCCCAGCATTTT,CASSLAGTGGNQPQHF
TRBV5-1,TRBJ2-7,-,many,TGCGCCAGCAGCTTCAGAAGCGCGGTAGGTTACGAGCAGTACTTC,CASSFRSAVGYEQYF
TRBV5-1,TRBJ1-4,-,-,TGCGCCAGCAATCGGCTAGTCGGGGCATCTGGGGAAAAACTGTTTTTT,CASNRLVGASGEKLFF
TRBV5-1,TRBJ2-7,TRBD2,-,TGCGCCAGCGCTGGGACTAGTGAGGGTTACGAGCAGTACTTC,CASAGTSEGYEQYF
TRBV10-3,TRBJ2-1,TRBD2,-,TGTGCCATCAGTGAGTCGACTAGCGGCTACAATGAGCAGTTCTTC,CAISESTSGYNEQFF
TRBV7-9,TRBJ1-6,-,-,TGTGCCAGCAGCCCAAACCGGGATTCACCCCTCCACTTT,CASSPNRDSPLHF
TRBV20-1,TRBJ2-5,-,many,TGCAGTGCACCGCCCCAGAGGGGAGAGACCCAGTACTTC,CSAPPQRGETQYF
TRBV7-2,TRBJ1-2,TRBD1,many,TGTGCCAGCAGCGCCGGGACAGGCCGCGGCTACACCTTC,CASSAGTGRGYTF
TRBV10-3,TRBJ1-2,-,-,TGTGCCATCAGTAACTCGCGGGCTGAAGCTTTC,CAISNSRAEAF
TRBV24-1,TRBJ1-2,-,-,TGTGCCACCAGTGCTTCACCCGGGGAATATGGCTACACCTTC,CATSASPGEYGYTF
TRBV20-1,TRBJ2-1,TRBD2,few,TGCAGTGGCGGGGGGGACAATGAGCAGTTCTTC,CSGGGDNEQFF
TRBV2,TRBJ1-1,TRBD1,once,TGTGCCAGAAAAGGGACAGGGGATGACACTGAAGCTTTCTTT,CARKGTGDDTEAFF
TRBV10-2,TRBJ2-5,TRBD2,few,TGCGCCTCAGCACACCAAGCGGGAGAGGCTACCCAGTACTTC,CASAHQAGEATQYF
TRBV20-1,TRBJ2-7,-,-,TGCAGTGCTAGATCACGGGACACCCACTACGAGCAGTACTTC,CSARSRDTHYEQYF
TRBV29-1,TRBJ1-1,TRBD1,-,TGCAGCGGTGGGACAGTTTCCAACACTGAAGCTTTCTTT,CSGGTVSNTEAFF
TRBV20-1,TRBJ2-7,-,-,TGCAGTGCCGGAGGCCAGCGGGTTTCCTACGAGCAGTACTTC,CSAGGQRVSYEQYF
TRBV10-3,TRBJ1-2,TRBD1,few,TGTGCCATCAGACAGGGGGATGGCTACACCTTC,CAIRQGDGYTF
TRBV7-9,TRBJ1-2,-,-,TGTGCCAGCAGCTTAGAAGCTCCTGGCTACACCTTC,CASSLEAPGYTF
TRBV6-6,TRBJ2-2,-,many,TGTGCCAGCAGTTACGGGGCCAACACCGGGGAGCTGTTTTTT,CASSYGANTGELFF
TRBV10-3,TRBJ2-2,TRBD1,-,TGTGCCATCATTCCGAGGACAGGGAACACCGGGGAGCTGTTTTTT,CAIIPRTGNTGELFF
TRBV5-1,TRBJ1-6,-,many,TGCGCCAGCAGCTTGGCAGAATATGGTTCACCCCTCCACTTT,CASSLAEYGSPLHF
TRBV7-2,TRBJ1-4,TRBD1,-,TGTGCCAGCAGCCGCTGGGGGACAGGGATAACTAATGAAAAACTGTTTTTT,CASSRWGTGITNEKLFF